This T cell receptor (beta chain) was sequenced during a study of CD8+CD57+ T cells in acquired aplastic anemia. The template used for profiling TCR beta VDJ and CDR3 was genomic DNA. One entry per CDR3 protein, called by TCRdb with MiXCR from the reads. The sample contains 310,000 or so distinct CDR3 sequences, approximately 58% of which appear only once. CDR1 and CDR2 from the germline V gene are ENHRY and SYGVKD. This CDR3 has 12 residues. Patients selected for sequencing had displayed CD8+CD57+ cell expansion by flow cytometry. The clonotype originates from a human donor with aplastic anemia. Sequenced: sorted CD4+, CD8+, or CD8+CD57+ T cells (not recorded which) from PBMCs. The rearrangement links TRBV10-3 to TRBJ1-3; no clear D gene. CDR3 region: CAASGAGNTIYF. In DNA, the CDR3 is TGTGCAGCCAGCGGCGCTGGAAACACCATATATTTT.